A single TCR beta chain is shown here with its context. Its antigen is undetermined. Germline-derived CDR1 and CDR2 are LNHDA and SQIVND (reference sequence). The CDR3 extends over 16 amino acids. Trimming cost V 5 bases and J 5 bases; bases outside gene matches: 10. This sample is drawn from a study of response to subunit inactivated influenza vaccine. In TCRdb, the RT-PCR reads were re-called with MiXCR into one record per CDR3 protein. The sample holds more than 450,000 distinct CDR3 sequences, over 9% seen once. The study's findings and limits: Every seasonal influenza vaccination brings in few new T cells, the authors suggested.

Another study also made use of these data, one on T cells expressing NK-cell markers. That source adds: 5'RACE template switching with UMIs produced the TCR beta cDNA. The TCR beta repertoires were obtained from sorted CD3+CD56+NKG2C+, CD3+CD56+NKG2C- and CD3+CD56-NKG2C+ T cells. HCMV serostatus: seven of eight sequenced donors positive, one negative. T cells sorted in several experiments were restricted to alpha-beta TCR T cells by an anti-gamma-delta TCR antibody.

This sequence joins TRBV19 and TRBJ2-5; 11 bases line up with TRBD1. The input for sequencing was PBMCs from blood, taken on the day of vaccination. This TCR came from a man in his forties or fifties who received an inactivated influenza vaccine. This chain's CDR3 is CASSPSGTGGLETQYF. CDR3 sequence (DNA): TGTGCCAGTAGTCCGTCCGGGACAGGGGGATTGGAGACCCAGTACTTC.